This record covers a single T cell receptor beta chain. The antigen remains unidentified. These data originate in a study of identical twins. Notes on the study in general: Cross-sectional statistical analysis was relied on for the conclusions, without the same donors being followed.

TCRdb re-called the 5' RACE reads with MiXCR, one entry per CDR3 protein. Among around 1.7 million distinct CDR3 sequences listed, around 29% were seen once. With 0 bases clipped from V and 11 bases from J, the junction kept 13 bases outside the gene matches. The germline V gene has CDR1 KGHDR and CDR2 SFDVKD. The length of the CDR3 is 16 residues. This clonotype was obtained from a newborn girl in good health. V usage is TRBV24-1 and J usage is TRBJ2-5; 8 bases match TRBD2. Sequencing was carried out using cord blood. CDR3 nucleotides: TGTGCCACCAGTGATTTGCGTAGCGGGAACGGTGGTGAGCAGTACTTC. Protein: CATSDLRSGNGGEQYF.